This T cell receptor beta chain is drawn from a study of shared T cell receptors in the human thymus listed by TCRdb under 2021. For the study in its entirety: The study investigated the way shared, self-reactive T-cell receptor alpha chains are produced in the human thymus.

With regard to this clone: Its recognized antigen is unknown. Base qualities are missing; no much larger clone stands one base away.

The V and J ends are trimmed by 5 bases and 0 bases, leaving 11 bases between them. Sequences MDHEN (CDR1) and SYDVKM (CDR2) are obtained from the germline V gene. Reading from cysteine to phenylalanine, the CDR3 counts 15 amino acids. Just the 45-base CDR3 DNA is kept, in frame starting at base 1. The library was produced with the immunoSEQ multiplex PCR assay. TCRdb's version of the immuneACCESS table is confined to in-frame rearrangements and falls short of the full clone set. An unresolved V gene accounts for under half of the shortfall where checked; the remainder is of unknown origin. This sample lists more than 550,000 clones; 80% to 90% were detected once. The top ten clones comprise about 0.011% of the sample. This sample was also put to use in a study of human thymus T cells. As described in the second report: Donors were immunologically healthy infants undergoing open corrective cardiac surgery for congenital heart defects in Finland. The thymus tissue came from surgical resects taken out during corrective cardiac surgery. Usage of V and J gene segments appeared to be biased in both the thymic and the peripheral blood repertoires. The related research reported highly overlapping thymic TCR repertoires among unrelated individuals. TCR alpha and beta repertoires from seven to nine infant thymus samples and a few related peripheral blood samples were characterized in the study. The cohort included more than 5 male and two female infants, with donor ages spanning 7 to 244 days. After being mechanically released from the tissue, thymocytes were kept at -70 degrees C in pellets of roughly 8.5-34 million cells. A QIAsymphony instrument was used to extract genomic DNA from the frozen cell pellets. The immunoSEQ multiplex PCR assay was used to amplify the TCRB and TCRAD loci from a standardized amount of quality-controlled genomic DNA. The amplicons spanned the V(D)J region and were long enough to cover the CDR3 and allow V and J genes to be identified. The amplicons were sequenced on an Illumina platform via the commercial immunoSEQ service. Primer bias and sequencing errors were corrected as previously described, and TCRAD and TCRB were defined on the basis of the IMGT database. Repertoires were analysed with immunoSEQ Analyzer 3.0 and VDJTools, covering basic statistics, V/J segment usage, diversity estimates, rarefaction and pairwise overlap. Diversity was estimated with Chao1, ChaoE, Efron-Thisted, Shannon and inverse Simpson indices, and also on datasets down-sampled to the smallest sample. Repertoire overlap was determined by strict matching of CDR3 nucleotide sequence, V gene and J gene, and Jaccard-based multidimensional scaling clustering was applied. Thymus samples yielded on average roughly 800,000 unique TCRB clonotypes, compared with 80,000 to 85,000 from blood samples.

Material: thymocytes. The chain was built from TRBV28 and TRBJ2-1; TRBD1 is a weak D gene call, 6 bases matching. This sequence was found in a girl under two years old with a congenital heart defect. Donor details come from another sample of the same person, matched by shared clones. The DNA reads TGTGCCAGCAGTAAGACAGGAAGCTCCTACAATGAGCAGTTCTTC. Its protein product is CASSKTGSSYNEQFF.